A selection of T cell receptor beta chains follows, all from one sample in a study of cytomegalovirus exposure and HLA in healthy donors. Using immunoSEQ multiplex PCR, the repertoire was profiled, and TCRdb retains in-frame clones only, with some absent. This table has tens of thousands of clones, approximately 93% appearing once. The sequencing sample was made of PBMCs. All receptors derive from a man younger than 30 in good health and CMV-seropositive. Both conserved end residues are part of each CDR3. Each record gives: V gene, D gene, J gene, CDR3 length, clone size, CDR3 protein, CDR3 DNA. D genes are given only for firm matches. Clone size is given for some rows only: seen once, a few or many times, or a class if the clone is expanded.

TRBV18	TRBD2	TRBJ2-4	17	.	CASSPPLAGGFSNIQYF	TGTGCCAGCTCACCCCCCCTAGCGGGGGGGTTTTCAAACATTCAGTACTTC
TRBV18	.	TRBJ1-2	15	.	CASSPRSPREGGYTF	TGTGCCAGCTCACCCCGGTCCCCCAGGGAAGGTGGCTACACCTTC
TRBV5-4	TRBD1	TRBJ1-2	14	.	CASSRRDRNYGYTF	TGTGCCAGCAGCCGACGGGACAGGAACTATGGCTACACCTTC
TRBV5-6	TRBD1	TRBJ1-1	15	.	CASSRMDRGNTEAFF	TGTGCCAGCAGCCGCATGGACAGGGGAAACACTGAAGCTTTCTTT
TRBV5-1	.	TRBJ2-7	17	.	CASSLRSRGALSYEQYF	TGCGCCAGCAGCTTGCGTTCCAGGGGCGCATTATCCTACGAGCAGTACTTC
TRBV2	TRBD1	TRBJ2-1	12	once	CASSGTGDEQFF	TGTGCCAGCAGTGGGACAGGGGATGAGCAGTTCTTC
TRBV27	.	TRBJ1-1	14	.	CASRFRGPYTEAFF	TGTGCCAGCAGATTCAGGGGTCCTTACACTGAAGCTTTCTTT
TRBV29-1	TRBD2	TRBJ2-3	15	.	CSVGSLAGGHDTQYF	TGCAGCGTTGGTTCTCTAGCGGGGGGTCATGATACGCAGTATTTT
TRBV4-2	TRBD1	TRBJ2-7	16	.	CASSQGRDSLGYEQYF	TGTGCCAGCAGCCAGGGCCGGGACAGTTTAGGGTACGAGCAGTACTTC
TRBV9	TRBD2	TRBJ2-3	18	.	CASSDPLAGGPGTDTQYF	TGTGCCAGCAGCGACCCCCTAGCGGGGGGCCCGGGGACAGATACGCAGTATTTT
TRBV6-6	.	TRBJ2-7	14	.	CASSSAGFSYEQYF	TGTGCCAGCAGTTCTGCGGGGTTCTCCTACGAGCAGTACTTC
TRBV5-1	TRBD2	TRBJ2-5	15	.	CASSELAEAQETQYF	TGCGCCAGCAGCGAACTAGCGGAGGCCCAAGAGACCCAGTACTTC
TRBV19	TRBD1	TRBJ2-7	14	.	CASSYGQGAFEQYF	TGTGCCAGTAGTTACGGACAGGGGGCTTTCGAGCAGTACTTC
TRBV11-2	TRBD2	TRBJ2-2	17	.	CASSPGLAGDRTGELFF	TGTGCCAGCAGCCCTGGACTAGCGGGGGACCGCACCGGGGAGCTGTTTTTT
TRBV28	TRBD1	TRBJ1-3	17	.	CAGGSGQGATGGNTIYF	TGTGCCGGAGGATCGGGACAGGGGGCAACAGGAGGAAACACCATATATTTT
TRBV6-1	.	TRBJ1-2	14	few	CASSDPGTHYGYTF	TGTGCCAGCAGTGACCCCGGGACACATTATGGCTACACCTTC
TRBV15	.	TRBJ2-1	16	.	CATSRDRKRVYNEQFF	TGTGCCACCAGCAGAGATCGGAAGCGGGTATACAATGAGCAGTTCTTC
TRBV11-3	TRBD2	TRBJ2-7	13	.	CASSREGGSEQYF	TGTGCCAGCAGCCGGGAGGGAGGCTCCGAGCAGTACTTC
TRBV5-1	.	TRBJ2-1	16	.	CASSLDGRNDYNEQFF	TGCGCCAGCAGCTTGGACGGGAGAAACGACTACAATGAGCAGTTCTTC
TRBV29-1	.	TRBJ1-4	15	.	CSATNGPGRYEKLFF	TGCAGCGCAACGAATGGGCCTGGGAGGTATGAAAAACTGTTTTTT
TRBV5-1	.	TRBJ2-3	13	.	CASSFGAGRPQYF	TGCGCCAGCAGCTTCGGGGCGGGGAGGCCGCAGTATTTT
TRBV19	TRBD1	TRBJ2-4	16	.	CASSTGTALAKNIQYF	TGTGCCAGTAGTACCGGGACAGCTTTAGCCAAAAACATTCAGTACTTC
TRBV25-1	.	TRBJ2-1	17	.	CASSEGPGQGGVNEQFF	TGTGCCAGCAGTGAAGGTCCCGGACAGGGAGGGGTCAATGAGCAGTTCTTC
TRBV6-6	.	TRBJ1-2	14	.	CASSTTQANYGYTF	TGTGCCAGCAGTACCACACAGGCTAACTATGGCTACACCTTC
TRBV19	TRBD1	TRBJ1-5	16	.	CASSYLGTASNQPQHF	TGTGCCAGTAGCTACCTCGGGACAGCCTCCAATCAGCCCCAGCATTTT
TRBV12-5	TRBD2	TRBJ2-3	18	.	CASGPPGGGGSPSRTQYF	TGTGCTAGTGGTCCCCCGGGAGGCGGGGGGAGCCCGTCTCGTACGCAGTATTTT
TRBV9	TRBD1	TRBJ2-1	16	.	CASSGVGTGRVHEQFF	TGTGCCAGCAGCGGAGTAGGGACAGGGCGAGTGCATGAGCAGTTCTTC